This T cell receptor beta chain was identified in a study of T cell responses to AZD1222 COVID-19 vaccine. TCRdb keeps only in-frame clones here, not all; method: immunoSEQ multiplex PCR. The sample has 100,000 or so clones; approximately 90% are singletons. The clonotype originates from an adult in good health. Sequencing used peripheral blood, obtained on day 0 of AZD1222 vaccination.

This CDR3 is CASLTGLGPDTQYF. CDR3 coding DNA: TGTGCCAGCTTGACAGGGTTGGGCCCAGATACGCAGTATTTT. The chain links TRBV7-9 to TRBJ2-3, with 7 positions matching TRBD1. Unmatched junction bases numbered 9, after V lost 8 bases and J lost 4 bases. The CDR3 loop spans 14 amino acids. Germline V gives CDR1 SEHNR, CDR2 FQNEAQ (reference sequence).